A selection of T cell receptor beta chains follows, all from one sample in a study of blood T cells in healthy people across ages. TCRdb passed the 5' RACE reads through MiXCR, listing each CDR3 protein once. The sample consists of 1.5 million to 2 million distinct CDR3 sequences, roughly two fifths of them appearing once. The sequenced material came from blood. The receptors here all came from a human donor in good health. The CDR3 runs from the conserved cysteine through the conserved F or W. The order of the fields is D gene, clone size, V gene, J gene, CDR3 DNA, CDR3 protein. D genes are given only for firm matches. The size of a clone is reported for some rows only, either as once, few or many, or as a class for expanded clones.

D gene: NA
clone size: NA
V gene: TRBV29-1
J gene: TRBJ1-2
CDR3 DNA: TGCAGCGTGGGCCTGCGTCTGGATGGCTACACCTTC
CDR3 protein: CSVGLRLDGYTF

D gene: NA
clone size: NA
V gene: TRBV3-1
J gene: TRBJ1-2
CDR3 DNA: TGTGCCAGCAGCCAAGATATACGAGGGGTCTACGGCTACACCTTC
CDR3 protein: CASSQDIRGVYGYTF

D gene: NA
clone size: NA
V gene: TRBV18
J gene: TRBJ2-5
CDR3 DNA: TGTGCCAGCTCACCTAGTGCTGGCGGGGACGAACAAGAGACCCAGTACTTC
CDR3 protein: CASSPSAGGDEQETQYF

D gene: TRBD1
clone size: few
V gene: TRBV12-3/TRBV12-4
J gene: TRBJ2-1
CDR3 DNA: TGTGCCAGCGGGACAGGGGGCCCCTACAATGAGCAGTTCTTC
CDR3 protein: CASGTGGPYNEQFF

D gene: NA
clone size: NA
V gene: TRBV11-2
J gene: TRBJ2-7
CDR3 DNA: TGTGCCAGCAGCCCATGGTCAGAGGGCGAGCAGTACTTC
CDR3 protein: CASSPWSEGEQYF

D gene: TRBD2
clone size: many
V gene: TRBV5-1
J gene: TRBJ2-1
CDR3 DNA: TGCGCCAGCAGCCCCAGATTAGCGGGGGGATACTCCTACAATGAGCAGTTCTTC
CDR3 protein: CASSPRLAGGYSYNEQFF

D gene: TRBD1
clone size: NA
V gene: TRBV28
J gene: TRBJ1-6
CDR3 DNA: TGTGCCAGCAGTACCGACGGGAGGTGGGACAGATACTATAATTCACCCCTCCACTTT
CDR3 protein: CASSTDGRWDRYYNSPLHF

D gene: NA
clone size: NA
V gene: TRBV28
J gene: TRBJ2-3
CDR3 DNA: TGTGCCAGCAGTTTCTTTCGGGTGGATACGCAGTATTTT
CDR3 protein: CASSFFRVDTQYF

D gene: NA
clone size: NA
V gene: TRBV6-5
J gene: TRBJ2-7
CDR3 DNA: TGTGCCAGCAGTTACTCGAGGGGGGTGCAGTACTTC
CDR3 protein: CASSYSRGVQYF

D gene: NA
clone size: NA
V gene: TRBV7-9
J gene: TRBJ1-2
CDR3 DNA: TGTGCCAGCAGCACGGCCAGGAGGCGAGGCTACACCTTC
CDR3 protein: CASSTARRRGYTF

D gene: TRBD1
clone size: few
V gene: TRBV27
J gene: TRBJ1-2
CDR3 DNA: TGTGCCAGCAGTGACAGGGCCCGGGGCTACACCTTC
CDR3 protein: CASSDRARGYTF

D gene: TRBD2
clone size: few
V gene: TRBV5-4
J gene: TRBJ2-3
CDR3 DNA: TGTGCCAGCAGCCCTAGATTAGCGGGGACCCCCCCGCAGTATTTT
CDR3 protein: CASSPRLAGTPPQYF

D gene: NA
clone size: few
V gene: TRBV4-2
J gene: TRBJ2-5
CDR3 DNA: TGTGCCAGCAGCCCCCGACCCAGGGGAGAGACCCAGTACTTC
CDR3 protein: CASSPRPRGETQYF

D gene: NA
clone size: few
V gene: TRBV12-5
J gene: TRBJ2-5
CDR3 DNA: TGTGCTAGTGGTTTGGGGAGCCAAGGCCGCCAAGAGACCCAGTACTTC
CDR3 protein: CASGLGSQGRQETQYF

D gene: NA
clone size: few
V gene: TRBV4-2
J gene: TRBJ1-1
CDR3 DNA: TGTGCCAGCAGCCAAGTGGGCAGTGGTACTGAAGCTTTCTTT
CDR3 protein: CASSQVGSGTEAFF

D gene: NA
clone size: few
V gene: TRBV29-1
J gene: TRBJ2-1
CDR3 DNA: TGCAGCGCTCACAGGGAAGGCAATGAGCAGTTCTTC
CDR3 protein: CSAHREGNEQFF

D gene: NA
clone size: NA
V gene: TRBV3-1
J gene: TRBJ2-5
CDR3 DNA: TGTGCCAGCAGCCAACCCCCAGGGAGGGGGCCAGAGACCCAGTACTTC
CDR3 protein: CASSQPPGRGPETQYF

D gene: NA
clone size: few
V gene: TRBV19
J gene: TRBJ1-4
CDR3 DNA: TGTGCCAGTAGTACCCACAGAGGACTGAACGAAAAACTGTTTTTT
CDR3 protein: CASSTHRGLNEKLFF

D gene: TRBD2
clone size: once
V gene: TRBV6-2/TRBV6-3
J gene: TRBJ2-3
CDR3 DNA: TGTGCCAGCAGTTACCTAGCGGGGGGAGATACGCAGTATTTT
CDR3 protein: CASSYLAGGDTQYF